Here is one TCR beta chain with its context. The antigen remains undetermined. Compared with germline, one end of the junction differs, possibly owing to a read error. CDR3 length: 14 amino acids. Germline V CDR1 and CDR2: MDHEN, SYDVKM. The PCR employed 60 Vbeta primers together with 13 Jbeta primers. Original data processing: Tens of millions of unique TCR beta chains, around 10 million of them shared, were counted by a later analysis. Libraries were prepared by immunoSEQ multiplex PCR; TCRdb keeps only in-frame clonotypes and omits some of them. V and J calls and clone size come straight from that table; D and trimming were deduced from the DNA. The table has about 130,000 clones, over 70% seen once. The sample comes from a study of cytomegalovirus exposure and HLA in healthy donors. Whole-study findings and limits: It was reported that the classifier diagnosed cytomegalovirus status with high specificity and sensitivity in both the original and validation cohorts. Later analysis reportedly placed an Asian-associated ancestry cluster below the roughly 670-donor mean in N-insertions. Trimming of TCR beta V- and J-genes showed a link, identified in a later analysis, to a missense DCLRE1C variant.

The receptor was isolated from a woman aged 45-65 years in good health and CMV-seronegative. Sequenced: PBMCs. The gene calls are TRBV28 and TRBJ2-1; 7 nucleotides line up with TRBD1. The CDR3 DNA reads as TGCTCTACTGCCGGGACAGAGGGTTACAATGAGCAGTTCTTC. Residues: CSTAGTEGYNEQFF. Full variable domain (outside the CDR3, taken from reference TRBV28 and TRBJ2-1): DVKVTQSSRYLVKRTGEKVFLECVQDMDHENMFWYRQDPGLGLRLIYFSYDVKMKEKGDIPEGYSVSREKKERFSLILESASTNQTSMYLCSTAGTEGYNEQFFGPGTRLTVL.